The rows below give T cell receptor beta chains drawn from one sample of a study of CXCR3-negative and CXCR3-positive naive CD8 T cells. TCRdb reanalyzed the 5' RACE reads, giving one entry per CDR3 protein sequence and no DNA. The sample data list some 54,000 distinct CDR3 sequences. The sample comprised naive CXCR3+ CD8+ T cells from blood. The receptors stem from a human donor in good health. Some clones in this sample may be carry-over from other donors' samples. CDR3s include the opening cysteine and the closing phenylalanine or tryptophan.

cdr3_length: 12; v_call: TRBV29-1; j_call: TRBJ2-2; cdr3_aa: CSVDRVAGELFF
cdr3_length: 15; v_call: TRBV28; j_call: TRBJ2-3; cdr3_aa: CASSTRLEEADTQYF
cdr3_length: 12; v_call: TRBV29-1; j_call: TRBJ1-2; cdr3_aa: CSAYRGNYGYTF
cdr3_length: 13; v_call: TRBV29-1; j_call: TRBJ2-7; cdr3_aa: CSVLTGSSYEQYF
cdr3_length: 17; v_call: TRBV7-9; j_call: TRBJ2-7; cdr3_aa: CASSLMGQILIPYEQYF
cdr3_length: 12; v_call: TRBV29-1; j_call: TRBJ2-4; cdr3_aa: CSAPGTENIQYF
cdr3_length: 12; v_call: TRBV6-1; j_call: TRBJ2-1; cdr3_aa: CASRPLFNEQFF
cdr3_length: 15; v_call: TRBV9; j_call: TRBJ1-6; cdr3_aa: CASSVAIGGNSPLHF
cdr3_length: 15; v_call: TRBV4-3; j_call: TRBJ2-7; cdr3_aa: CASSQDQDSSYEQYF
cdr3_length: 15; v_call: TRBV14; j_call: TRBJ1-4; cdr3_aa: CASSQLQGANEKLFF
cdr3_length: 15; v_call: TRBV15; j_call: TRBJ2-3; cdr3_aa: CATSSSHLLGDTQYF
cdr3_length: 14; v_call: TRBV29-1; j_call: TRBJ2-1; cdr3_aa: CSVEGGELDNEQFF
cdr3_length: 15; v_call: TRBV20-1; j_call: TRBJ2-1; cdr3_aa: CSAEIRDSYYNEQFF
cdr3_length: 13; v_call: TRBV29-1; j_call: TRBJ2-3; cdr3_aa: CSVTPGTADTQYF
cdr3_length: 16; v_call: TRBV29-1; j_call: TRBJ2-5; cdr3_aa: CSVAWGVVGREETQYF